This is a list of T cell receptor beta chains from one sample in a study of T-cell memory formation after mild COVID-19. TCRdb processed the 5' RACE reads anew with MiXCR; each CDR3 protein has one entry. In the table there are around 200,000 distinct CDR3 sequences, about 22% of which are singletons. The sample was PBMCs or a T cell subset sorted from them (not recorded which). The receptor source for this set is an adult woman who had mild COVID-19 (a few samples of this study predate the infection). Cell type and time point are not known. Each CDR3 is given with its conserved first and last residue.

CSARGLDRTYEQYF | TRBJ2-7 | TRBV20-1
CASTNSPTSGYNEQFF | TRBJ2-1 | TRBV6-5
CASSRTSYGYTF | TRBJ1-2 | TRBV19
CASSDRDRVSGELFF | TRBJ2-2 | TRBV6-2/TRBV6-3
CASSFDRGTYGYTF | TRBJ1-2 | TRBV5-4
CASSQDFLMRGGSQETQYF | TRBJ2-5 | TRBV4-1
CASSSWTSFDEQYF | TRBJ2-7 | TRBV7-9
CASKDRESSYEQYF | TRBJ2-7 | TRBV7-8
CASSSTSGRSDEQFF | TRBJ2-1 | TRBV5-8
CASSLGTGPYNSPLHF | TRBJ1-6 | TRBV27
CAGIPSTDTQYF | TRBJ2-3 | TRBV19
CASSLAGTPNYEQYF | TRBJ2-7 | TRBV5-8
CSGEGVEPEAFF | TRBJ1-1 | TRBV29-1
CATSRESVGEQFF | TRBJ2-1 | TRBV15
CASSGTGGGNEQFF | TRBJ2-1 | TRBV5-1
CASSPRSKRGEQFF | TRBJ2-1 | TRBV13
CAISEGGTQPQHF | TRBJ1-5 | TRBV10-3
CASSAGLNNEQFF | TRBJ2-1 | TRBV7-9
CASSPESATNEKLFF | TRBJ1-4 | TRBV12-3/TRBV12-4
CASSQPGLGYEKLFF | TRBJ1-4 | TRBV7-9